This TCR beta chain was found in a study of blood T cell repertoires in COVID-19. Turning to the study itself: T cells, B-cell-depleted T cells, or PBMCs supplied cDNA or gDNA.

Profiled with immunoSEQ multiplex PCR; TCRdb holds only in-frame clones, not every one. The table includes nearly 200,000 clones, approximately 85% detected once. This CDR3 has 15 amino acids. The V gene's germline CDR1 is MNHEY and CDR2 SMNVEV (reference sequence). The V and J ends lost 5 bases and 5 bases respectively, with 19 bases between them. The rearrangement joins TRBV27 to TRBJ2-7, with no clear D. This clonotype was obtained from a woman in her seventies with active or convalescent COVID-19. The specimen sequenced was peripheral blood. The CDR3 nucleotides are TGTGCCAGCAGTCCCCTCTGGTCTACTGTCCACGAGCAGTACTTC. Its translation is CASSPLWSTVHEQYF.